The clone carrying this T cell receptor beta chain was observed a handful of times. Unique molecular identifiers were present on cDNA, and template switching added a universal primer site. MiXCR, applied by TCRdb to the 5' RACE reads, yields one record per CDR3 protein. The table has 450,000 or so distinct CDR3 sequences, more than 20% seen once. The sample is drawn from a study of identical twins. Germline V CDR1 and CDR2: SEHNR, FQNEAQ (reference sequence). Trimming took 2 bases from V and 5 from J, leaving 9 bases between them. There are 13 residues in the CDR3. These sequences were also reported in another study, on T cells expressing NK-cell markers.

The receptor's source is a woman aged 18-35 years in good health. The sequenced sample was CD4+ T cells sorted from blood. The V gene is TRBV7-9, the J gene TRBJ2-5; D remains unclear. The CDR3 loop is CASSLTASETQYF. The DNA for the CDR3 is TGTGCCAGCAGCTTAACAGCTAGTGAGACCCAGTACTTC.